A single sample is the source of the 19 T cell receptor beta chains below, sequenced in a study of blood T cell repertoires in COVID-19. Assay used: immunoSEQ multiplex PCR; TCRdb lists only in-frame clones, some missing. The sample carries approximately 400,000 clones, roughly 80% recorded once. Sequenced input: peripheral blood. These receptors originate from a human donor with acute or convalescent COVID-19. The donor label of this sample is uncertain.

The chain uses TRBV6-6 and TRBJ1-2; 7 nucleotides match TRBD1. The CDR3 consists of 16 residues. Germline CDR1 is MNHNY and CDR2 is SVGAGI (reference sequence). Trimming at V came to 6 bases and at J to 4 bases, leaving 14 bases not matched to a gene. DNA of the CDR3: TGTGCCAGCAGCCTTCTTACGGGACAGTCTATCTATGGCTACACCTTC. This codes for CASSLLTGQSIYGYTF.

The genes are TRBV2 and TRBJ2-7; 9 bases map to TRBD1. CDR3 length: 16 residues. J lost 0 bases, V lost 0 bases, and 3 bases had no gene match. Germline CDR1 SNHLY, CDR2 FYNNEI. The CDR3 here is CASSEAGTGTSYEQYF. CDR3 in DNA: TGTGCCAGCAGTGAAGCGGGGACAGGGACCTCCTACGAGCAGTACTTC. Complete variable domain (other parts from reference TRBV2 and TRBJ2-7): EPEVTQTPSHQVTQMGQEVILRCVPISNHLYFYWYRQILGQKVEFLVSFYNNEISEKSEIFDDQFSVERPDGSNFTLKIRSTKLEDSAMYFCASSEAGTGTSYEQYFGPGTRLTVT.

The V call is TRBV30, the J call TRBJ2-7; TRBD1 is a possible D gene (5 bases). Germline V gives CDR1 GTSNPN, CDR2 SVGIG (reference sequence). Trimming shortened V by 3 bases and J by 3 bases, and 18 bases separated the two germline ends. This CDR3 comprises 15 residues. The CDR3 protein is CAWSKRERGFYEQYF. In nucleotides, the CDR3 is TGTGCCTGGAGCAAAAGGGAAAGGGGATTCTACGAGCAGTACTTC.

V and J are TRBV27 and TRBJ1-1, with TRBD1 identical over 8 bases. CDR1 is MNHEY, CDR2 SMNVEV, per germline (reference sequence). V was clipped by 7 bases and J by 6 bases; unmatched bases: 4. This CDR3 comprises 12 residues. CDR3 sequence: CASKGQDAEAFF. CDR3 nucleotide sequence: TGTGCCAGCAAGGGACAGGATGCTGAAGCTTTCTTT.

J is TRBJ1-6 and V is TRBV2, with 8 bases lining up with TRBD1. In germline, CDR1 is SNHLY, CDR2 FYNNEI. The CDR3 has 14 residues. The J segment lost 9 bases and the V segment lost 5 bases, leaving 6 bases of the junction unmatched. In DNA, the CDR3 is TGTGCCAGCAGTTTGGACAGGGTGGGTTCACCCCTCCACTTT. Amino acid sequence: CASSLDRVGSPLHF.

The chain uses TRBV28 and TRBJ1-1, with D possibly matching TRBD1 (5 bases). V dropped 8 bases and J dropped 11 bases, with 24 bases sitting between them. The CDR3 sequence is 14 residues long. Per germline, CDR1 MDHEN and CDR2 SYDVKM. In nucleotides, the CDR3 is TGTGCCAGCGTCGCAGGGTACTCAATTGGGCGGGCTTTCTTT. Amino acid sequence: CASVAGYSIGRAFF.

The chain has TRBV19 and TRBJ2-3; 9 bases are a match to TRBD2. Per germline, CDR1 LNHDA and CDR2 SQIVND (reference sequence). CDR3 length equals 15 residues. Trimming at V came to 1 base and at J to 1 base, leaving 0 bases not matched to a gene. The CDR3 loop reads CASSIGLAGTDTQYF. CDR3 bases: TGTGCCAGTAGTATAGGACTAGCGGGCACAGATACGCAGTATTTT.

Only one count was recorded for this clone. The J gene is TRBJ1-3, the V gene TRBV6-5; D is uncertain. Germline V lookup: CDR1 MNHEY, CDR2 SVGAGI. The length of the CDR3 is 15 residues. V was cut by 6 bases and J by 0 bases, with 12 bases left in between. The CDR3 coding sequence is TGTGCCAGCAGCCGACTGTCCCGCTCTGGAAACACCATATATTTT. It specifies CASSRLSRSGNTIYF.

This chain links TRBV5-6 with TRBJ1-1; weak D call: TRBD1 (5 bases). Per germline, CDR1 SGHDT and CDR2 YYEEEE. The CDR3 is made up of 15 amino acids. The V end was cut by 1 base, the J end by 3 bases, with 13 bases between. CDR3 nucleotide sequence: TGTGCCAGCAGCTTGAGGGGAGGGGTGTACACTGAAGCTTTCTTT. Its protein product is CASSLRGGVYTEAFF.

The chain recombines TRBV7-9 with TRBJ1-4, with 8 bases matching TRBD1. This CDR3 is 14 amino acids long. The junction had 6 bases not matched to a gene; V was cut back by 5 bases and J by 7 bases. Germline V gene lookup returns CDR1 SEHNR and CDR2 FQNEAQ (reference sequence). Here the CDR3 DNA reads TGTGCCAGCAGCGGACAGGGTAGTATTGAAAAACTGTTTTTT. Translating gives CASSGQGSIEKLFF.

The chain uses TRBV3-1 (or the pseudogene TRBV3-2) and TRBJ2-7; a possible D gene is TRBD2 (5 bases). CDR1 is LGHDT, CDR2 YNNKEL, per germline (reference sequence). Trimming took off 1 base at V and 6 bases at J, with 16 bases between the two ends. CDR3 size: 15 residues. CDR3 residues: CASSQGSWEFPEQYF. The CDR3 region has the DNA TGTGCCAGCAGCCAAGGTTCGTGGGAGTTCCCCGAGCAGTACTTC.

The chain couples TRBV2 to TRBJ2-3, with TRBD1 matching 8 bases. V gave up 8 bases and J gave up 3 bases; unmatched junction bases: 7. The CDR3 is 14 residues long. Germline assignment: CDR1 SNHLY and CDR2 FYNNEI. The CDR3 nucleotides are TGTGCCAGCTCCGAGGGGACAGGTACAGATACGCAGTATTTT. This sequence encodes CASSEGTGTDTQYF.

The V and J genes are TRBV4-1 and TRBJ2-7; 8 bases fit TRBD1. This CDR3 region has 15 residues. J was trimmed by 3 bases and V by 1 base; bases with no gene match: 5. The germline gives CDR1 MGHRA, CDR2 YSYEKL. The DNA for the CDR3 is TGCGCCAGCAGCCAAGTAGCAGGGGGCCGCTACGAGCAGTACTTC. This translates into CASSQVAGGRYEQYF.

This clone was detected only a few times. The chain has TRBV2 and TRBJ1-2, with 9 bases fitting TRBD1. Per the germline V gene, CDR1 is SNHLY and CDR2 is FYNNEI. V lost 2 bases to trimming and J lost 5 bases; unmatched junction nucleotides: 6. The CDR3 consists of 15 residues. The CDR3: CASSEPDRGRYGYTF. The CDR3, as DNA: TGTGCCAGCAGTGAACCAGACAGGGGGAGGTATGGCTACACCTTC. Full variable domain (missing parts from reference TRBV2 and TRBJ1-2): EPEVTQTPSHQVTQMGQEVILRCVPISNHLYFYWYRQILGQKVEFLVSFYNNEISEKSEIFDDQFSVERPDGSNFTLKIRSTKLEDSAMYFCASSEPDRGRYGYTFGSGTRLTVV.

In its sample, this clone was seen once. V is TRBV9 and J is TRBJ2-3; no clear D gene. The V gene's germline CDR1 is SGDLS and CDR2 YYNGEE. The CDR3 has 14 amino acids. V was trimmed by 2 bases and J by 2 bases, leaving 9 bases between them. DNA of the CDR3: TGTGCCAGCAGCGTTCCTTTATCCACAGATACGCAGTATTTT. Protein sequence: CASSVPLSTDTQYF.

This clone appeared once. V gene TRBV7-2 combines with J gene TRBJ1-1; TRBD1 might be the D (5 bases). V shed 5 bases and J shed 6 bases, with 16 bases lying between them. Germline CDR1 reads SGHTA; CDR2 reads FQGNSA. The CDR3 is made up of 14 amino acids. The DNA of the CDR3 is TGTGCCAGCAGCGCAGAAACAGGACGAGCTGAAGCTTTCTTT. Protein product: CASSAETGRAEAFF.

This clone has just a few counts. This rearrangement joins TRBV19 to TRBJ2-7, with D tentatively TRBD1 (5 bases). Trimming left V 3 bases short and J 0 bases short, with 15 bases between. Germline assignment: CDR1 LNHDA and CDR2 SQIVND (reference sequence). The CDR3 spans 16 residues. The CDR3 region is CASSMAGYSVSYEQYF. CDR3 bases: TGTGCCAGTAGTATGGCAGGGTATAGTGTCTCCTACGAGCAGTACTTC. Full variable domain (remainder filled in from reference TRBV19 and TRBJ2-7): DGGITQSPKYLFRKEGQNVTLSCEQNLNHDAMYWYRQDPGQGLRLIYYSQIVNDFQKGDIAEGYSVSREKKESFPLTVTSAQKNPTAFYLCASSMAGYSVSYEQYFGPGTRLTVT.

The V call is TRBV5-4, the J call TRBJ1-6; 8 nucleotides match TRBD1. The junction had 12 bases not matched to a gene; V was cut back by 4 bases and J by 0 bases. The CDR3 totals 19 residues. Germline CDR1 SGHNT, CDR2 YYREEE (reference sequence). The chain's CDR3 is CASSPRPRQGSSYNSPLHF. In DNA, the CDR3 is TGTGCCAGCAGCCCCCGGCCTAGACAGGGGAGCTCCTATAATTCACCCCTCCACTTT.

CDR3 coding DNA: TGTGCCAGCAGTTCCACAGGGGGCATCGGTCAGCCCCAGCATTTT. It codes for CASSSTGGIGQPQHF. This chain connects TRBV5-5 to TRBJ1-5, with TRBD1 matching 9 bases. Germline V CDR1 and CDR2: SGHKS, YYEKEE (reference sequence). The CDR3 contains 15 residues. V dropped 5 bases and J dropped 6; count of bases not matched to a gene: 9.